These 30 T cell receptor beta chains were all obtained from the same sample, sequenced in a study of blood T cell repertoires in COVID-19. Assay: immunoSEQ multiplex PCR; the TCRdb copy retains only in-frame clones and omits some. This sample has 130,000 to 150,000 clones, with about 86% found just once. Input material: peripheral blood. Receptor source: a human donor in a cohort sampled during active COVID-19.

This chain connects TRBV28 to TRBJ2-7; TRBD1 matches 9 bases. The CDR3 sequence is 15 residues long. CDR1 and CDR2 from the germline V gene are MDHEN and SYDVKM. V trimming: 3 bases; J trimming: 3 bases; junction bases outside the gene matches: 6. The CDR3 spells CASSFSGTGSYEQYF. The CDR3 region has the DNA TGTGCCAGCAGTTTTTCCGGGACAGGGAGCTACGAGCAGTACTTC.

This clone occurred once. The V call is TRBV9, the J call TRBJ2-4, with D tentatively TRBD2 (5 bases). This CDR3 is 14 amino acids long. Germline CDR1 SGDLS, CDR2 YYNGEE. V dropped 0 bases and J dropped 7 bases, with 11 bases sitting between them. In DNA form, the CDR3 reads TGTGCCAGCAGCGTAGCTAGAGAGGGTAACATTCAGTACTTC. Its translation: CASSVAREGNIQYF.

The J gene is TRBJ2-7, the V gene TRBV28; 14 positions agree with TRBD2. There are 19 residues in the CDR3. Trimming cost V 5 bases and J 2 bases; bases outside gene matches: 14. Looked up from germline, CDR1 is MDHEN and CDR2 is SYDVKM. The CDR3 DNA reads TGTGCCAGCAGTACTCCGGGACTAGCGGGAGACTGGGGGGCCTACGAGCAGTACTTC. This gives the protein CASSTPGLAGDWGAYEQYF.

The chain has TRBV27 and TRBJ1-2; a possible D gene is TRBD1 (5 bases). The CDR3 is made up of 13 amino acids. Germline CDR1 is MNHEY and CDR2 is SMNVEV (reference sequence). Deletions cut 5 bases from V and 3 bases from J, with 10 bases between. The CDR3 region has the DNA TGTGCCAGCAGTAGAGACAGTGACTATGGCTACACCTTC. This encodes CASSRDSDYGYTF.

This chain links TRBV7-2 with TRBJ2-7; 7 positions match TRBD2. Germline V gene lookup returns CDR1 SGHTA and CDR2 FQGNSA. This CDR3 has 18 amino acids. J lost 3 bases, V lost 0 bases, and 14 bases had no gene match. CDR3: CASSLALGGRAAYYEQYF. Written as DNA, the CDR3 is TGTGCCAGCAGCTTAGCTTTGGGTGGGAGGGCCGCCTACTACGAGCAGTACTTC. The complete variable domain, with remaining parts taken from reference TRBV7-2 and TRBJ2-7, reads GAGVSQSPSNKVTEKGKDVELRCDPISGHTALYWYRQSLGQGLEFLIYFQGNSAPDKSGLPSDRFSAERTGGSVSTLTIQRTQQEDSAVYLCASSLALGGRAAYYEQYFGPGTRLTVT.

The chain has TRBV20-1 and TRBJ2-7; 7 bases line up with TRBD2. The germline V gene has CDR1 DFQATT and CDR2 SNEGSKA (reference sequence). Losses at the gene ends were 3 bases for V and 3 bases for J; bases not matched to a gene: 5. The CDR3 is 13 amino acids. CDR3 in DNA: TGCAGTGCTAGTCTAGCGGCAAACTACGAGCAGTACTTC. Its translation is CSASLAANYEQYF.

V usage is TRBV7-2 and J usage is TRBJ2-7, with D perhaps matching TRBD1 (7 bases). This CDR3 comprises 14 residues. With 3 bases removed from V and 7 bases from J, the gap between germline ends came to 16 bases. Germline V lookup: CDR1 SGHTA, CDR2 FQGNSA. The CDR3 here is CASSLSEGAGEQYF. DNA of the CDR3: TGTGCCAGCAGCTTGTCCGAGGGGGCGGGGGAGCAGTACTTC.

The J gene is TRBJ2-1, the V gene TRBV4-1, with D possibly TRBD2 on 5 matching bases. This CDR3 has 13 residues. Trimming cost V 4 bases and J 10 bases, with 14 bases left between them. Per the germline V gene, CDR1 is MGHRA and CDR2 is YSYEKL. The DNA of the CDR3 is TGCGCCAGCAGCCCCGGAGGTTTACGGGAGCAGTTCTTC. Its protein is CASSPGGLREQFF.

The genes are TRBV28 and TRBJ2-7; 7 nucleotides match TRBD1. This CDR3 has 14 residues. With 5 bases clipped from V and 2 bases from J, the junction kept 6 bases outside the gene matches. Germline V gene data show CDR1 as MDHEN and CDR2 as SYDVKM. The CDR3 is CASSTRQGPYEQYF. CDR3 nucleotides: TGTGCCAGCAGTACCCGACAGGGTCCCTACGAGCAGTACTTC.

The J gene is TRBJ2-1, the V gene TRBV9; no reliable D call. Trimming stripped 0 bases from V and 6 bases from J, with 10 bases between. The length of the CDR3 is 14 residues. Germline lookup yields CDR1 SGDLS and CDR2 YYNGEE. This CDR3 reads CASSVEFELNEQFF. The CDR3 DNA is TGTGCCAGCAGCGTAGAGTTCGAGCTCAATGAGCAGTTCTTC.

This rearrangement joins TRBV2 to TRBJ2-7, with D possibly matching TRBD1 (7 bases). The CDR3 is made up of 13 amino acids. Germline CDR1 SNHLY, CDR2 FYNNEI. V lost 4 bases, J lost 9 bases, and 16 bases lay in between. CDR3 coding DNA: TGTGCCAGCAGTGGGGGACAGACCGGGGGGCAGTACTTC. Encoded protein: CASSGGQTGGQYF.

This chain uses TRBV6-5 with TRBJ2-1, with 11 bases matching TRBD1. The CDR3 has 13 residues. Per the germline V gene, CDR1 is MNHEY and CDR2 is SVGAGI. The junction had 4 bases not matched to a gene; V was cut back by 11 bases and J by 4 bases. Here the CDR3 reads CAGQGAVYNEQFF. In DNA, the CDR3 is TGTGCCGGACAGGGGGCGGTTTACAATGAGCAGTTCTTC.

The chain employs TRBV28 and TRBJ1-6, with D tentatively TRBD1 (6 bases). Trimming cost V 3 bases and J 0 bases, with 12 bases left between them. The germline gives CDR1 MDHEN, CDR2 SYDVKM. This CDR3 spans 17 amino acids. In DNA, the CDR3 is TGTGCCAGCAGTTTCGTCGGACAGAGCTCCTATAATTCACCCCTCCACTTT. Translation gives CASSFVGQSSYNSPLHF.

This clone was counted a few times. V gene TRBV6-5 combines with J gene TRBJ1-4; 7 nucleotides agree with TRBD1. V gave up 0 bases and J gave up 5 bases; unmatched junction bases: 3. CDR3 length: 15 amino acids. Germline values: CDR1 MNHEY, CDR2 SVGAGI. The CDR3 sequence is CASSYSGTVNEKLFF. The CDR3 region has the DNA TGTGCCAGCAGTTACTCGGGGACAGTCAATGAAAAACTGTTTTTT.

The rearrangement uses TRBV21-1 and TRBJ2-1; no DNA check was done on the table's D call, TRBD2. TRBV21-1 is deemed a pseudogene. The CDR3 totals 17 residues. DNA for the CDR3: TGTGCCAGCAGCAAAGCCGAAGTACGGAGCTCCTACAATGAGCAGTTCTTC. Its translation is CASSKAEVRSSYNEQFF.

This clone was counted only a few times. CDR3 coding DNA: TGTGCCAGCAGCCCCCTACAGGGGGCGGACACTGAAGCTTTCTTT. Residues: CASSPLQGADTEAFF. This chain links TRBV7-2 with TRBJ1-1, with TRBD1 matching 9 bases. In germline, CDR1 is SGHTA, CDR2 FQGNSA. This CDR3 is built from 15 residues. The junction had 7 bases not matched to a gene; V was cut back by 5 bases and J by 3 bases.

The rearrangement links TRBV28 to TRBJ1-1; no firm D call. V shed 4 bases and J shed 0 bases, with 9 bases lying between them. The CDR3 extends over 14 amino acids. CDR1 and CDR2 from the germline V gene are MDHEN and SYDVKM. The CDR3 DNA follows: TGTGCCAGCAGTTCTCCCGGGTTGAACACTGAAGCTTTCTTT. This codes for CASSSPGLNTEAFF.

This chain joins TRBV28 and TRBJ2-7; TRBD1 might be the D (6 bases). Germline V gene data show CDR1 as MDHEN and CDR2 as SYDVKM. There are 11 residues in the CDR3. V lost 4 bases and J lost 6, with 7 bases in between. The CDR3 loop is CASSSRGEQYF. In DNA form, the CDR3 reads TGTGCCAGCAGTTCCAGGGGCGAGCAGTACTTC. Full variable domain (remainder filled in from reference TRBV28 and TRBJ2-7): DVKVTQSSRYLVKRTGEKVFLECVQDMDHENMFWYRQDPGLGLRLIYFSYDVKMKEKGDIPEGYSVSREKKERFSLILESASTNQTSMYLCASSSRGEQYFGPGTRLTVT.

The chain employs TRBV27 and TRBJ2-1, with TRBD2 identical over 13 bases. The germline gives CDR1 MNHEY, CDR2 SMNVEV (reference sequence). Losses at the gene ends were 3 bases for V and 4 bases for J; bases not matched to a gene: 6. The CDR3 totals 17 residues. The CDR3 coding sequence is TGTGCCAGCAGTTTTCAAGGGGGACTAGCGGGATACAATGAGCAGTTCTTC. Protein: CASSFQGGLAGYNEQFF.

The chain combines TRBV10-3 with TRBJ2-1; 7 bases are shared with TRBD2. The trim removed 2 bases at V and 6 bases at J, leaving 7 bases unmatched. The CDR3 length is 15 residues. Germline V lookup: CDR1 ENHRY, CDR2 SYGVKD. CDR3 sequence reads: CAISERTGGGNEQFF. For the CDR3, the DNA is TGTGCCATCAGTGAGAGAACGGGAGGCGGCAATGAGCAGTTCTTC.

V usage is TRBV6-5 and J usage is TRBJ2-7; 9 bases align to TRBD1. CDR1 and CDR2 (germline): MNHEY, SVGAGI. The CDR3 length is 14 residues. Losses at the gene ends were 10 bases for V and 2 bases for J; bases not matched to a gene: 9. For the CDR3, the DNA is TGTGCCACCTCGGCCGGGACAGGGCCCTACGAGCAGTACTTC. Translated: CATSAGTGPYEQYF.

The V gene is TRBV6-2 or TRBV6-3, the J gene TRBJ2-4; 7 positions match TRBD2. Per the germline V gene, CDR1 is MNHEY and CDR2 is SVGEGT. The CDR3 is 13 residues long. V was pared by 4 bases and J by 11 bases, with 8 bases of the junction left unmatched. CDR3 bases: TGTGCCAGCAGTTCCCTGCCTCTAGCGGTTCAGTACTTC. Protein product: CASSSLPLAVQYF.

V gene TRBV18 combines with J gene TRBJ2-7; 8 bases match TRBD1. Unmatched junction bases numbered 2, after V lost 1 base and J lost 3 bases. This CDR3 has 14 amino acids. Germline-derived CDR1 and CDR2 are KGHSH and LQKENI. The CDR3 sequence is CASSPQGQVYEQYF. Here the CDR3 DNA reads TGTGCCAGCTCACCACAGGGACAGGTCTACGAGCAGTACTTC.

CDR3 residues: CAISDVRVNEQYF. CDR3 coding DNA: TGTGCCATCAGTGATGTCAGGGTTAACGAGCAGTACTTC. J is TRBJ2-7 and V is TRBV10-3; weak D call: TRBD1 (5 bases). Germline V gene sequence: CDR1 ENHRY, CDR2 SYGVKD. This CDR3 is 13 amino acids long. With 3 bases removed from V and 5 bases from J, the gap between germline ends came to 11 bases.

The rearrangement links TRBV24-1 to TRBJ2-1; the match to TRBD1 covers 9 bases. V lost 9 bases, J lost 7 bases, and 9 bases stayed unmatched. CDR1 KGHDR and CDR2 SFDVKD come from the germline V gene. CDR3 length equals 14 residues. CDR3: CATSGQGMINEQFF. The CDR3 DNA reads TGTGCCACCTCGGGACAGGGTATGATAAATGAGCAGTTCTTC.

The chain carries TRBV12-5 and TRBJ2-1; D is perhaps TRBD1 (6 bases). The CDR3 loop spans 13 amino acids. CDR1 and CDR2 from the germline V gene are LGHNT and FRNRAP. Trimming removed 5 bases at V and 8 bases at J, with 13 bases between. CDR3 DNA sequence: TGTGCTAGTGGTGAACACAGGGCCTATGAGCAGTTCTTC. Amino acid sequence: CASGEHRAYEQFF.

The chain joins TRBV28 to TRBJ2-7; D is possibly TRBD2 (6 bases). CDR1 and CDR2 (germline): MDHEN, SYDVKM. V was shortened by 7 bases and J by 3 bases, with 28 bases between the two germline ends. The CDR3 totals 18 residues. In DNA, the CDR3 is TGTGCCAGCACCTCTCTTTGGGGCTTGGAGGGCGGAATCTACGAGCAGTACTTC. Its translation is CASTSLWGLEGGIYEQYF.

This clone was picked up one time. V usage is TRBV2 and J usage is TRBJ1-5; 12 bases fit TRBD1. CDR3 length equals 14 residues. J was trimmed by 9 bases and V by 7 bases; bases with no gene match: 7. Germline lookup yields CDR1 SNHLY and CDR2 FYNNEI. The CDR3 DNA reads TGTGCCAGCATCCGGGACAGGGGGCGGGGGCCCCAGCATTTT. This gives the protein CASIRDRGRGPQHF.

This clone was seen at least ten times. The rearrangement joins TRBV4-3 to TRBJ2-1; maybe TRBD2 (6 bases). Trimming shortened V by 4 bases and J by 1 base, and 8 bases separated the two germline ends. Per the germline V gene, CDR1 is LGHNA and CDR2 is YSLEER. The CDR3 is 14 residues long. As DNA, the CDR3 is TGCGCCAGCAGCCTTGGGACTTCCTACAATGAGCAGTTCTTC. Encoded protein: CASSLGTSYNEQFF.

V usage is TRBV28 and J usage is TRBJ1-2; possible D gene TRBD1, 5 bases. The ends were cut back, 2 bases at V and 7 bases at J, with 14 bases in the middle. Germline lookup yields CDR1 MDHEN and CDR2 SYDVKM. This CDR3 comprises 14 residues. DNA of the CDR3: TGTGCCAGCAGTTTAGCCCTCGGGACTTTTGGCTACACCTTC. Protein sequence: CASSLALGTFGYTF.